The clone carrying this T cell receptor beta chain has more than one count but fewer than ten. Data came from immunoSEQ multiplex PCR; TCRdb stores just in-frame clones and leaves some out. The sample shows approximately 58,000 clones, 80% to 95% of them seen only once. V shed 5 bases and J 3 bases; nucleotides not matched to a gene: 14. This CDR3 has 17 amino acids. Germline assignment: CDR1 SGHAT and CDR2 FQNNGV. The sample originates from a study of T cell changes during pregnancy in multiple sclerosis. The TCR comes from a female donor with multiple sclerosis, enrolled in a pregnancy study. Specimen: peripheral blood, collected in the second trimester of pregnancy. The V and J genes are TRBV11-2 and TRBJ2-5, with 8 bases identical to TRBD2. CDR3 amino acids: CASSPRTSTQGEETQYF. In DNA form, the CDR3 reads TGTGCCAGCAGCCCGAGGACTAGCACCCAGGGAGAAGAGACCCAGTACTTC. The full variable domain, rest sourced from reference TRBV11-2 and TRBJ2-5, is EAGVAQSPRYKIIEKRQSVAFWCNPISGHATLYWYQQILGQGPKLLIQFQNNGVVDDSQLPKDRFSAERLKGVDSTLKIQPAKLEDSAVYLCASSPRTSTQGEETQYFGPGTRLLVL.